The clone carrying this T cell receptor (beta chain) was recorded a few times. What it binds is not known. This specimen includes other DNA sequences encoding the same CDR3. The sample belongs to a study of beta chain features in type 1 diabetes. The CDR3 is 13 amino acids. V lost 2 bases, J lost 1 base, and 8 bases lay in between. Germline V gene data show CDR1 as GTSNPN and CDR2 as SVGIG (reference sequence). Sorting that relied on CD45RO/CCR7/CD25/CD127/CD95/CD27 yielded CD4+ naive, central memory, regulatory and stem cell-like memory cells. The study, taken as a whole, reports: Healthy donors had naive, central memory and Treg TCRB repertoires that appeared less similar than those seen among patients. TCRB CDR3 length was moderately but significantly reduced in all four CD4+ subsets of Type 1 diabetes patients.

As every portion of the isolated RNA was reverse transcribed, the sequencing read expressed TCRB transcripts. Sequencing was performed with immunoSEQ multiplex PCR; in TCRdb, only in-frame clones are kept and a portion is missing. The table records roughly 340,000 clones, roughly 12% of them present only once. The rearrangement joins TRBV30 to TRBJ1-1, with D perhaps TRBD1 (5 bases). The specimen sequenced was naive CD4+ T cells from blood. The clonotype was recovered from a woman between 18 and 29 years old with type 1 diabetes. The CDR3 loop reads CAWSTTGNTEAFF. CDR3 bases: TGTGCCTGGAGTACAACAGGGAACACTGAAGCTTTCTTT.